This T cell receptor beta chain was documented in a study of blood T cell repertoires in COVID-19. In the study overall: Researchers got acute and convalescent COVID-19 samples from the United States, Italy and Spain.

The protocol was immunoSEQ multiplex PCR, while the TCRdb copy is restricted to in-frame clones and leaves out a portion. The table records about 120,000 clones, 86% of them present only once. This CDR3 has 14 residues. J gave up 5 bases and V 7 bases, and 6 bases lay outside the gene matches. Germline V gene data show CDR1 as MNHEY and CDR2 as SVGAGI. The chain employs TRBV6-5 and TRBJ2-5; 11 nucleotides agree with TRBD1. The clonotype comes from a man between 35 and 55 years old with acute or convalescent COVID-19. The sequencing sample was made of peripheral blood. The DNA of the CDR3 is TGTGCCAGCACCAGGGGACAGGGGGGGGAGACCCAGTACTTC. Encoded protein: CASTRGQGGETQYF.